The 18 T cell receptor beta chains in this list originate from one sample, sequenced in a study of post-analysis software for immune sequencing data. Whole-study results and caveats: Controls showed lower frequencies than patients for roughly five TRBV segments, and TRBV5-6, TRBV5-1 and TRBV20-1 were among these.

Their antigens are not known. Presence of unique molecular identifiers characterized the TCR beta cDNA libraries. TCRdb called the PCR reads again in MiXCR, with one record for every CDR3 protein. The sample carries about 770,000 distinct CDR3 sequences, 40% to 55% recorded once. The sequenced material came from blood. The source of these receptors is a girl between 10 and 17 years old with multiple sclerosis.

CDR3 sequence: CASTNGTARRTEQFF. DNA of the CDR3: TGTGCCAGCACCAACGGGACAGCCCGGAGGACTGAGCAGTTCTTC. The chain joins TRBV28 to TRBJ2-1; 7 positions match TRBD1. The CDR3 runs 15 residues. CDR1 and CDR2 (germline): MDHEN, SYDVKM. Unmatched junction bases numbered 15, after V lost 7 bases and J lost 9 bases.

This clonotype was seen more than once but under ten times. The genes are TRBV25-1 and TRBJ1-2; D remains unclear. The CDR3 is 12 residues long. Germline loops: CDR1 MGHDK, CDR2 SYGVNS. V was clipped by 3 bases and J by 4 bases, with 6 bases between them. The CDR3 is CASSDEGYGYTF. CDR3 DNA sequence: TGTGCCAGCAGTGACGAGGGCTATGGCTACACCTTC.

The rearrangement joins TRBV6-5 to TRBJ2-4, with a weak D call TRBD1 (6 bases). Germline CDR1 is MNHEY and CDR2 is SVGAGI. V lost 5 bases and J lost 6, with 14 bases in between. The CDR3 length is 14 residues. The CDR3 sequence: CASSQNRDGNIQYF. CDR3 DNA: TGTGCCAGCAGTCAAAACAGGGATGGAAACATTCAGTACTTC.

The rearrangement joins TRBV6-5 to TRBJ2-5, with 7 bases fitting TRBD2. V shed 7 bases, J shed 5 bases, and the junction held 10 bases outside the gene matches. The CDR3 loop spans 14 amino acids. Germline CDR1 is MNHEY and CDR2 is SVGAGI. CDR3 loop: CASMAGGGKETQYF. The CDR3 DNA reads TGTGCCAGCATGGCCGGCGGGGGAAAGGAGACCCAGTACTTC.

This clonotype was seen just once. One end of the junction is discordant with germline, which a read error may explain. The CDR3 nucleotides read TGCGCTAGCAGCAGAACCGGGACAGAAAGTCTAGCCAAAAACATTCAGTACTTC. Translating it yields CASSRTGTESLAKNIQYF. The gene calls are TRBV5-1 and TRBJ2-4; 7 positions match TRBD1. Germline CDR1 reads SGHRS; CDR2 reads YFSETQ. The CDR3 consists of 18 residues.

The chain is built from TRBV20-1 and TRBJ2-7; 7 bases align to TRBD2. V lost 4 bases and J lost 0; bases outside the gene matches: 6. Germline V gene lookup returns CDR1 DFQATT and CDR2 SNEGSKA (reference sequence). The CDR3 has 14 residues. The CDR3 is CSATSGALSYEQYF. The CDR3 nucleotides read TGCAGTGCTACAAGCGGGGCCCTCTCCTACGAGCAGTACTTC.

In its sample, this clonotype was seen a few times. The rearrangement links TRBV7-9 to TRBJ2-3; 11 bases are shared with TRBD2. Trimming took 8 bases from V and 4 from J; bases not matched to a gene: 5. Germline V gene lookup returns CDR1 SEHNR and CDR2 FQNEAQ (reference sequence). This CDR3 region has 14 residues. DNA for the CDR3: TGTGCCAGCCCGGGACTAGCGGATTCAGATACGCAGTATTTT. Amino acid sequence: CASPGLADSDTQYF.

The chain joins TRBV9 to TRBJ2-3; the D gene is possibly TRBD2 (7 bases). V lost 0 bases and J 8 bases, leaving 25 bases between the germline ends. Per germline, CDR1 SGDLS and CDR2 YYNGEE. The CDR3 is 18 residues long. CDR3 sequence reads: CASSVGSGGGSKGGTQYF. CDR3 DNA sequence: TGTGCCAGCAGCGTAGGATCGGGGGGCGGCAGTAAAGGCGGTACGCAGTATTTT.

There are a few counts of this clonotype. The rearrangement links TRBV7-6 to TRBJ2-7; TRBD1 agrees at 10 bases. Germline-derived CDR1 and CDR2 are SGHVS and FNYEAQ. V shed 5 bases, J shed 2 bases, and the junction held 12 bases outside the gene matches. This CDR3 is 17 amino acids long. The CDR3 is CASSPNTGTGVAYEQYF. The DNA of the CDR3 is TGTGCCAGCAGCCCCAACACGGGGACAGGGGTAGCCTACGAGCAGTACTTC.

The chain is built from TRBV12-3 or TRBV12-4 and TRBJ2-3; 13 bases match TRBD2. After removal of 4 bases from V and 4 bases from J, the junction contained 8 bases not matched to a gene. The length of the CDR3 is 17 residues. The CDR3 DNA is TGTGCCAGCAGTTCTCGACTAGCGGGAGGCACGGCAGATACGCAGTATTTT. As protein: CASSSRLAGGTADTQYF.

The sample holds a few counts of this clonotype. The chain couples TRBV5-1 to TRBJ2-7; D might be TRBD1 or TRBD2, each matching 5 bases. Trimming stripped 0 bases from V and 1 base from J, with 11 bases between. The germline gives CDR1 SGHRS, CDR2 YFSETQ. CDR3 length equals 15 residues. The CDR3 DNA is TGCGCCAGCAGCTTGGGATATGGGGGTTCCTACGAGCAGTACTTC. It codes for CASSLGYGGSYEQYF. Supplemented by reference TRBV5-1 and TRBJ2-7, the full variable domain reads KAGVTQTPRYLIKTRGQQVTLSCSPISGHRSVSWYQQTPGQGLQFLFEYFSETQRNKGNFPGRFSGRQFSNSRSEMNVSTLELGDSALYLCASSLGYGGSYEQYFGPGTRLTVT.

About this clonotype itself: Its ends do not fully match the called genes, so a read error is possible. This chain links TRBV10-3 with TRBJ1-4; D possibly corresponds to TRBD1 (5 bases). CDR1 and CDR2 (germline): ENHRY, SYGVKD. The CDR3 contains 14 residues. The CDR3 DNA is TGTGCCATCAGTGGTGCTCAGGACAATGAAAAACGGTTTTTT. Its protein is CAISGAQDNEKRFF.

J is TRBJ2-7 and V is TRBV20-1, with D uncertain. Per the germline V gene, CDR1 is DFQATT and CDR2 is SNEGSKA (reference sequence). V lost 3 bases to trimming and J lost 4 bases, with 25 bases between them. This CDR3 spans 17 amino acids. This CDR3 reads CSARDLEGQNPEYEQYF. CDR3 coding DNA: TGCAGTGCTAGGGACCTGGAAGGGCAGAACCCCGAGTACGAGCAGTACTTC.

This clonotype was seen only once. One base away lies a much larger clone, so this may be a sequencing read error. The J gene is TRBJ1-6, the V gene TRBV6-5; no clear D. The CDR3 is 16 amino acids. Per germline, CDR1 MNHEY and CDR2 SVGAGI. CDR3 DNA sequence: TGTGCCAGCAGTTACGGTTCCTCGGGCCTCGGGTCACCCCCCCACTTT. This codes for CASSYGSSGLGSPPHF.

This clonotype was counted a few times. V is TRBV28 and J is TRBJ1-6; D unresolved. The V gene's germline CDR1 is MDHEN and CDR2 SYDVKM. Trimming removed 2 bases at V and 14 bases at J, with 13 bases between. The CDR3 spans 13 residues. The CDR3 loop reads CASSLRPGLSLHF. The CDR3 coding sequence is TGTGCCAGCAGTTTACGGCCAGGTCTGTCCCTCCACTTT.

The V call is TRBV5-8, the J call TRBJ1-1; no reliable D call. This CDR3 has 15 amino acids. Germline V gene lookup returns CDR1 SGHTS and CDR2 YDEGEE. V was cut by 6 bases and J by 1 base, with 16 bases left in between. CDR3 region: CASNPLRTGNTEAFF. Written as DNA, the CDR3 is TGTGCCAGCAACCCCCTCCGGACGGGGAACACTGAAGCTTTCTTT.

At least ten counts were recorded for this clonotype. The V and J genes are TRBV14 and TRBJ2-3; D gene ambiguous. V was pared by 0 bases and J by 3 bases, with 4 bases between. The CDR3 extends over 13 amino acids. Germline V gives CDR1 SGHDN, CDR2 FVKESK. The CDR3 protein is CASSQDLTDTQYF. CDR3 coding DNA: TGTGCCAGCAGCCAAGATCTAACAGATACGCAGTATTTT.

DNA for the CDR3: TGTGCCAGCAGCCAAGATTTGACAGGGTGGGGAGAAAAACTGTTTTTT. It encodes CASSQDLTGWGEKLFF. The J gene is TRBJ1-4, the V gene TRBV14; 7 nucleotides agree with TRBD1. Germline trimming cut 0 bases from V and 8 bases from J; bases unmatched to any gene: 9. This CDR3 is 16 amino acids long. CDR1 and CDR2 (germline): SGHDN, FVKESK.